These 7 T cell receptor beta chains originate from one sample sequenced in a study of T cells in Graves' hyperthyroidism and ophthalmopathy. TCR beta CDR3 regions were amplified from RNA. Initially, a first-round RT-PCR of the TCR CDR3 employed the HTBI primer set. MiXCR, applied by TCRdb to the multiplex PCR reads, yields one record per CDR3 protein. The sample includes approximately 560,000 distinct CDR3 sequences, 40% to 55% seen only once; the top ten take approximately 8.2%. Sequencing was carried out using peripheral blood or thyroid tissue (not recorded which). These receptors came from a young woman with Graves' hyperthyroidism.

A note on this clonotype: The junction differs from germline at one of its ends, possibly a read error. V and J are TRBV29-1 and TRBJ2-7; TRBD2 matches 12 bases. The CDR3 loop spans 13 amino acids. The V gene's germline CDR1 is SQVTM and CDR2 ANQGSEA. The CDR3 reads CSVEDRTSGGTHF. Written as DNA, the CDR3 is TGCAGCGTTGAAGACAGAACTAGCGGGGGGACGCACTTC.

This clonotype has only a few counts. The gene calls are TRBV19 and TRBJ2-6; D gene unclear. V lost 3 bases, J lost 0 bases, and 9 bases lay in between. The germline gives CDR1 LNHDA, CDR2 SQIVND (reference sequence). This CDR3 is built from 16 residues. The CDR3 loop reads CASSMGMSSGANVLTF. The CDR3 DNA is TGTGCCAGTAGTATGGGAATGAGCTCTGGGGCCAACGTCCTGACTTTC.

This clonotype appeared once. With a much larger clone just one base away, this may be a read error. This chain uses TRBV15 with TRBJ1-1; D is perhaps TRBD1 (6 bases). CDR3 size: 16 residues. Germline assignment: CDR1 LNHNV and CDR2 YYDKDF (reference sequence). CDR3 coding DNA: TGTGCCACCGGCAGACCCTGGGGGCAGATGAACACTGAAGCTTTCTTT. It encodes CATGRPWGQMNTEAFF.

The genes are TRBV25-1 and TRBJ1-2, with 8 nucleotides matching TRBD1. The CDR3 spans 15 residues. Germline-derived CDR1 and CDR2 are MGHDK and SYGVNS. J gave up 6 bases and V 4 bases, and 10 bases lay outside the gene matches. The CDR3 here is CASSARNRGIDGYTF. The CDR3 DNA is TGTGCCAGCAGTGCCCGGAACAGGGGGATAGATGGCTACACCTTC.

This clonotype was seen a few times. The conserved phenylalanine or tryptophan normally closing the CDR3 is absent here, so this likely arose from a read error. Because the CDR3's place on the DNA is in doubt, the DNA is left out and the CDR3 is given as listed by TCRdb. J is TRBJ2-6 and V is TRBV7-9. CDR1 is SEHNR and CDR2 is FQNEAQ in the germline V gene (reference sequence). Counting both end residues, the CDR3 totals 8 amino acids. This CDR3 reads CASSAGTS.

On this clonotype itself: A single base separates this from a much larger clone, so it may be a read error. This sequence joins TRBV15 and TRBJ1-6; D gene uncertain. Per germline, CDR1 LNHNV and CDR2 YYDKDF (reference sequence). The CDR3 is 16 residues long. V lost 3 bases to trimming and J lost 9 bases, with 18 bases between them. CDR3 nucleotides: TGTGCCACCAGCAGGGATCGGGCAATCGCCGGTTCACCCCTCCACTTT. Residues: CATSRDRAIAGSPLHF.

This chain uses TRBV9 with TRBJ1-1; D call uncertain. The CDR3 has 12 amino acids. V was shortened by 5 bases and J by 4 bases, with 9 bases between the two germline ends. Germline V gives CDR1 SGDLS, CDR2 YYNGEE. This CDR3 is CASSTRSTEAFF. Here the CDR3 DNA reads TGTGCCAGCAGTACCCGCAGCACTGAAGCTTTCTTT. The full variable domain, its missing parts supplied by reference TRBV9 and TRBJ1-1, is DSGVTQTPKHLITATGQRVTLRCSPRSGDLSVYWYQQSLDQGLQFLIQYYNGEERAKGNILERFSAQQFPDLHSELNLSSLELGDSALYFCASSTRSTEAFFGQGTRLTVV.